One sample yielded the 18 T cell receptor beta chains listed below, sequenced in a study of blood T cell repertoires in COVID-19. Method: immunoSEQ multiplex PCR; TCRdb's copy keeps in-frame clones and lacks some. This table has a few hundred thousand clones, 80% to 95% appearing once. Material: PBMCs or T cells enriched from blood (not recorded which). These TCRs come from a young woman who had recovered from COVID-19.

The chain has TRBV28 and TRBJ1-1; 9 nucleotides line up with TRBD1. The CDR3 loop spans 14 amino acids. Germline values: CDR1 MDHEN, CDR2 SYDVKM. The V segment lost 8 bases and the J segment 0 bases; nucleotides outside the gene matches: 4. This chain's CDR3 is CASGNRGLNTEAFF. The CDR3 region has the DNA TGTGCCAGCGGGAACAGGGGGCTGAACACTGAAGCTTTCTTT. Drawing the rest from reference TRBV28 and TRBJ1-1, the complete variable domain is DVKVTQSSRYLVKRTGEKVFLECVQDMDHENMFWYRQDPGLGLRLIYFSYDVKMKEKGDIPEGYSVSREKKERFSLILESASTNQTSMYLCASGNRGLNTEAFFGQGTRLTVV.

The chain carries TRBV30 and TRBJ2-5; the match to TRBD1 covers 10 bases. The CDR3 covers 16 residues. Unmatched junction bases numbered 8, after V lost 3 bases and J lost 1 base. CDR1 is GTSNPN, CDR2 SVGIG, per germline (reference sequence). The CDR3 is CAWRGPGQGSQETQYF. The CDR3 bases are TGTGCCTGGAGGGGTCCGGGACAGGGGAGCCAAGAGACCCAGTACTTC. The whole variable domain, remainder taken from reference TRBV30 and TRBJ2-5, is SQTIHQWPATLVQPVGSPLSLECTVEGTSNPNLYWYRQAAGRGLQLLFYSVGIGQISSEVPQNLSASRPQDRQFILSSKKLLLSDSGFYLCAWRGPGQGSQETQYFGPGTRLLVL.

The V call is TRBV18, the J call TRBJ1-4, with a possible D match to TRBD1 (6 bases). Germline V gene sequence: CDR1 KGHSH, CDR2 LQKENI. Deletions cut 6 bases from V and 7 bases from J, with 15 bases between. CDR3 length equals 14 residues. The CDR3 loop reads CASSGYREGEKLFF. The CDR3 bases are TGTGCCAGCTCGGGCTACAGGGAGGGTGAAAAACTGTTTTTT.

The chain carries TRBV7-9 and TRBJ2-1; TRBD1 matches 9 bases. Looked up from germline, CDR1 is SEHNR and CDR2 is FQNEAQ (reference sequence). The CDR3 consists of 15 residues. V shed 10 bases and J 7 bases; nucleotides not matched to a gene: 14. CDR3 sequence (DNA): TGTGCCACGACCCACCGACAGGGGGACGGGAATGAGCAGTTCTTC. Its translation: CATTHRQGDGNEQFF.

This chain uses TRBV5-1 with TRBJ1-4; no clear D. The V gene lost 0 bases and the J gene lost 8 bases, with 17 bases spanning the gap. This CDR3 is 16 amino acids long. Germline CDR1 reads SGHRS; CDR2 reads YFSETQ. The CDR3 loop reads CASSLVPVRVEEKLFF. In nucleotides, the CDR3 is TGCGCCAGCAGCTTGGTTCCCGTGAGGGTTGAGGAAAAACTGTTTTTT.

The chain couples TRBV2 to TRBJ1-1; 10 bases fit TRBD1. Germline V lookup: CDR1 SNHLY, CDR2 FYNNEI. The CDR3 runs to 16 residues. V shed 5 bases and J 5 bases; nucleotides not matched to a gene: 11. The chain's CDR3 is CASSSAPGQGPTEAFF. Here the CDR3 DNA reads TGTGCCAGCAGTTCCGCACCGGGACAGGGGCCTACTGAAGCTTTCTTT.

The V call is TRBV2, the J call TRBJ1-1; tentative D call: TRBD1 (5 bases). Trimming cost V 6 bases and J 0 bases, with 14 bases left between them. Germline V gene data show CDR1 as SNHLY and CDR2 as FYNNEI. CDR3 length equals 15 residues. CDR3 amino acids: CASRKGTTVNTEAFF. The CDR3 coding sequence is TGTGCCAGCAGGAAAGGTACGACAGTGAACACTGAAGCTTTCTTT. Filled out from reference TRBV2 and TRBJ1-1, the complete variable domain reads EPEVTQTPSHQVTQMGQEVILRCVPISNHLYFYWYRQILGQKVEFLVSFYNNEISEKSEIFDDQFSVERPDGSNFTLKIRSTKLEDSAMYFCASRKGTTVNTEAFFGQGTRLTVV.

The chain combines TRBV4-3 with TRBJ1-1; D not certain. The CDR3 has 13 amino acids. CDR1 is LGHNA, CDR2 YSLEER, per germline. The V and J ends lost 0 bases and 6 bases respectively, with 8 bases between them. As DNA, the CDR3 is TGCGCCAGCAGCCAAGATAACAGACCTGAAGCTTTCTTT. It is translated as CASSQDNRPEAFF.

The chain has TRBV19 and TRBJ1-5, with D unclear. CDR1 and CDR2 from the germline V gene are LNHDA and SQIVND (reference sequence). Trimming cost V 3 bases and J 0 bases, with 9 bases left between them. The CDR3 has 15 amino acids. The CDR3 DNA is TGTGCCAGTAGTATCGGCGGAATTAGCAATCAGCCCCAGCATTTT. It specifies CASSIGGISNQPQHF. The full variable domain, in which reference TRBV19 and TRBJ1-5 provide the parts outside the CDR3, is DGGITQSPKYLFRKEGQNVTLSCEQNLNHDAMYWYRQDPGQGLRLIYYSQIVNDFQKGDIAEGYSVSREKKESFPLTVTSAQKNPTAFYLCASSIGGISNQPQHFGDGTRLSIL.

J is TRBJ1-1 and V is TRBV18; 8 positions agree with TRBD1. There are 14 residues in the CDR3. J lost 1 base, V lost 4 bases, and 2 bases had no gene match. Germline V gene sequence: CDR1 KGHSH, CDR2 LQKENI. Written as DNA, the CDR3 is TGTGCCAGCTCACGGGGACAGGAGAACACTGAAGCTTTCTTT. Its protein is CASSRGQENTEAFF.

The J gene is TRBJ1-5, the V gene TRBV28; no clear D gene. Germline V gene lookup returns CDR1 MDHEN and CDR2 SYDVKM. Trimming cost V 8 bases and J 0 bases, with 11 bases left between them. There are 14 residues in the CDR3. CDR3 loop: CASRDVDSNQPQHF. The CDR3 nucleotides read TGTGCCAGCCGGGATGTAGATAGCAATCAGCCCCAGCATTTT.

This clone was detected only once. The chain carries TRBV27 and TRBJ2-1; 9 bases align to TRBD2. CDR3 length equals 16 residues. Germline loops: CDR1 MNHEY, CDR2 SMNVEV (reference sequence). V shed 5 bases, J shed 10 bases, and the junction held 15 bases outside the gene matches. The CDR3 coding sequence is TGTGCCAGCAGTCCCCTAGCGGGAAGAGGACGGGAAGAGCAGTTCTTC. It codes for CASSPLAGRGREEQFF.

The V call is TRBV28, the J call TRBJ1-2, with 8 bases matching TRBD1. Germline V gene sequence: CDR1 MDHEN, CDR2 SYDVKM. Trimming cost V 7 bases and J 3 bases; bases outside gene matches: 16. The length of the CDR3 is 17 residues. DNA for the CDR3: TGTGCCAGCACCAAGTTAGGTAACAGGGGGTTGGACTATGGCTACACCTTC. Translating gives CASTKLGNRGLDYGYTF.

The chain links TRBV2 to TRBJ2-7; TRBD2 aligns across 7 bases. V lost 2 bases, J lost 5 bases, and 9 bases stayed unmatched. Looked up from germline, CDR1 is SNHLY and CDR2 is FYNNEI. The CDR3 has 15 residues. The CDR3 DNA sequence: TGTGCCAGCAGTGAATTTGGGGAGGGCCGGGACGAGCAGTACTTC. This encodes CASSEFGEGRDEQYF.

The CDR3 DNA reads as TGTGCCAGCAGCCCCGGACTAGCGGGGATTTCAGCAGATACGCAGTATTTT. Translation gives CASSPGLAGISADTQYF. The V gene is TRBV7-6, the J gene TRBJ2-3, with 12 bases lining up with TRBD2. The CDR3 is 17 residues long. Germline values: CDR1 SGHVS, CDR2 FNYEAQ. The trim removed 5 bases at V and 4 bases at J, leaving 10 bases unmatched.

This CDR3 reads CASSFQAYEQYF. The CDR3 DNA follows: TGTGCCAGCAGCTTCCAGGCCTACGAGCAGTACTTC. The chain joins TRBV5-5 to TRBJ2-7; D gene uncertain. Germline V gene sequence: CDR1 SGHKS, CDR2 YYEKEE (reference sequence). The ends were cut back, 2 bases at V and 2 bases at J, with 5 bases in the middle. The CDR3 has 12 residues.

The chain employs TRBV4-1 and TRBJ2-4; 9 bases agree with TRBD1. The V gene's germline CDR1 is MGHRA and CDR2 YSYEKL. The CDR3 extends over 14 amino acids. The V segment lost 4 bases and the J segment 8 bases; nucleotides outside the gene matches: 6. CDR3 nucleotide sequence: TGCGCCAGCAGCCGAGCGGACAGGGGAGACATTCAGTACTTC. Residues: CASSRADRGDIQYF.

The chain is built from TRBV4-3 and TRBJ2-1; 8 bases are shared with TRBD1. CDR1 LGHNA and CDR2 YSLEER come from the germline V gene. CDR3 size: 15 residues. V lost 0 bases and J lost 12; bases outside the gene matches: 10. The CDR3 sequence: CASSQDDFQGAVQFF. For the CDR3, the DNA is TGCGCCAGCAGCCAAGATGATTTCCAGGGGGCCGTGCAGTTCTTC.